The 9 T cell receptor beta chains in this list originate from one sample, sequenced in a study of Ad26.COV2.S vaccination and SARS-CoV-2 variants. As to treatment: 15 to 20 received Ad26.COV2.S at low or high dose, single or two shots; roughly five received placebo; per-sample allocation not given. Sampling took place 63 days after the first vaccine or placebo injection. Generated by immunoSEQ multiplex PCR, the TCRdb table keeps only in-frame clones and is missing some. This repertoire shows about 350,000 clones, 70% to 90% found once; its top ten account for about 3.3%. Here the sequenced sample was peripheral blood, taken in a trial of Ad26.COV2.S vaccine versus placebo. The source of these receptors is a person aged 18-65 years who received the Ad26.COV2.S COVID-19 vaccine or a placebo.

The chain carries TRBV11-3 and TRBJ1-1, with D tentatively TRBD1 (6 bases). CDR1 is SGHNT and CDR2 is YENEEA in the germline V gene. Deletions cut 0 bases from V and 1 base from J, with 18 bases between. The CDR3 spans 18 residues. CDR3 region: CASSLDPIGGGKNTEAFF. CDR3 nucleotides: TGTGCCAGCAGCTTAGATCCCATAGGGGGGGGGAAGAACACTGAAGCTTTCTTT.

The V and J genes are TRBV24-1 and TRBJ2-7, with 9 bases matching TRBD1. The CDR3 extends over 15 amino acids. In germline, CDR1 is KGHDR, CDR2 SFDVKD. V dropped 1 base and J dropped 1; count of bases not matched to a gene: 1. The CDR3 nucleotides are TGTGCCACCAGTGATTTAGGACAGGGGTCCTACGAGCAGTACTTC. This translates into CATSDLGQGSYEQYF.

V gene TRBV6-5 combines with J gene TRBJ2-6; D ambiguous. The CDR3 loop spans 15 amino acids. CDR1 and CDR2 (germline): MNHEY, SVGAGI. Trimming pared 10 bases from V and 0 bases from J, leaving 13 bases between. The chain's CDR3 is CATQPWISGANVLTF. The CDR3 DNA is TGTGCCACTCAACCCTGGATCTCTGGGGCCAACGTCCTGACTTTC.

The chain links TRBV4-3 to TRBJ2-1, with 7 bases that match TRBD2. The V gene's germline CDR1 is LGHNA and CDR2 YSLEER. The J segment lost 9 bases and the V segment lost 1 base, leaving 9 bases of the junction unmatched. CDR3 length equals 15 residues. The CDR3 protein is CASSQGSSGGGEQFF. CDR3 in DNA: TGCGCCAGCAGCCAAGGGTCTAGCGGCGGGGGTGAGCAGTTCTTC.

CDR3 loop: CASSKVGGDNCFFSYEQYF. The CDR3 DNA is TGTGCCAGCAGCAAAGTAGGAGGGGACAATTGTTTCTTCTCCTACGAGCAGTACTTC. The chain employs TRBV21-1 and TRBJ2-7. TRBV21-1 corresponds to a pseudogene. The CDR3 length is 19 residues.

This chain connects TRBV6-5 to TRBJ2-2; D uncertain. Germline assignment: CDR1 MNHEY and CDR2 SVGAGI. V gave up 2 bases and J gave up 1 base, with 5 bases separating them. This CDR3 contains 14 residues. The CDR3: CASSYRQNTGELFF. The CDR3 nucleotides read TGTGCCAGCAGTTACCGGCAGAACACCGGGGAGCTGTTTTTT.

This chain uses TRBV7-6 with TRBJ2-3; 7 bases are shared with TRBD1. This CDR3 spans 13 amino acids. The J segment lost 5 bases and the V segment lost 4 bases, leaving 3 bases of the junction unmatched. Germline V gene data show CDR1 as SGHVS and CDR2 as FNYEAQ. CDR3 bases: TGTGCCAGCAGCTGGGACAGAAGAGATACGCAGTATTTT. This codes for CASSWDRRDTQYF.

CDR3 loop: CASSQVDRDNQPQHF. The CDR3 coding sequence is TGCGCCAGCAGCCAAGTCGACAGGGATAATCAGCCCCAGCATTTT. This chain joins TRBV4-1 and TRBJ1-5, with 7 bases lining up with TRBD1. Germline loops: CDR1 MGHRA, CDR2 YSYEKL. Trimming cost V 1 base and J 4 bases; bases outside gene matches: 4. This CDR3 has 15 amino acids.

There are a few counts of this clone. The chain joins TRBV4-3 to TRBJ2-2; no reliable D call. The length of the CDR3 is 15 residues. V dropped 0 bases and J dropped 5 bases, with 10 bases sitting between them. CDR1 and CDR2 from the germline V gene are LGHNA and YSLEER. The CDR3 coding sequence is TGCGCCAGCAGCCAAGAGGTCCGTCCAACCGGGGAGCTGTTTTTT. This gives the protein CASSQEVRPTGELFF.